Listed below are T cell receptor beta chains from one sample, sequenced in a study of Graves' ophthalmopathy and Graves' hyperthyroidism. One entry per CDR3 protein, called by TCRdb with MiXCR from the multiplex PCR reads. Seen here are some 380,000 distinct CDR3 sequences, 15% to 17% observed once, and the top ten hold approximately 7%. Sequenced sample: peripheral blood. These receptors were taken from a woman aged 18-30 years with stable Graves' hyperthyroidism. Each CDR3 is given with its conserved first and last residue. The D gene is left open where the match is weak. Rows may omit the clone size; those that give it use once, few, many or a size class.

many | TRBJ2-6 | - | TRBV7-3 | TGTGCCAGCAGCTTGGGGGGACCGGCCGGGGCCAACGTCCTGACTTTC | CASSLGGPAGANVLTF
many | TRBJ1-2 | - | TRBV2 | TGTGCCAGCAGTACCGCTGACCGAAACGTTAACTATGGCTACACCTTC | CASSTADRNVNYGYTF
many | TRBJ1-2 | - | TRBV19 | TGTGCCCAAGGGGAGGTTGGCTACACCTTC | CAQGEVGYTF
- | TRBJ2-4 | TRBD1 | TRBV19 | TGTGCCAGTACCAAGGGGACAGGGGCCAAAAACATTCAGTACTTC | CASTKGTGAKNIQYF
many | TRBJ1-1 | TRBD1 | TRBV11-2 | TGTGCCAGCAGCTTAGGGGACAGGCGGACCACTGAAGCTTTCTTT | CASSLGDRRTTEAFF
many | TRBJ1-1 | - | TRBV29-1 | TGCAGCGTCGGACATAGCCCCGAAGCTTTCTTT | CSVGHSPEAFF
many | TRBJ2-5 | - | TRBV6-5 | TGTGCCAGCACTTTAGGGGTGGGAGAGACCCAGTACTTC | CASTLGVGETQYF
many | TRBJ2-7 | TRBD2 | TRBV7-9 | TGTGCCAGCAGCTTAGCGCTAGCGGGGTTCTCCGAGCAGTACTTC | CASSLALAGFSEQYF
many | TRBJ2-5 | TRBD2 | TRBV20-1 | TGCAGTGCTGGGCCTAGCGGGGGGCGGGAGACCCAGTACTTC | CSAGPSGGRETQYF
many | TRBJ1-1 | - | TRBV20-1 | TGCAGTGCTACACGGGGGGCTAGAGCGGTGAACACTGAAGCTTTCTTT | CSATRGARAVNTEAFF
- | TRBJ2-5 | TRBD2 | TRBV7-2 | TGTGCCAGCAGCTTAGGGGGACTACCGGAAGAGACCCAGTACTTC | CASSLGGLPEETQYF
many | TRBJ2-5 | - | TRBV6-2/TRBV6-3 | TGTGCCAGCGGGGAAGGGCGTCAAGAGACCCAGTACTTC | CASGEGRQETQYF
many | TRBJ1-2 | - | TRBV19 | TGTGCCAGTAGTATCATTGGGGGCGGACGGACCTTTTGGGGCTACACCTTC | CASSIIGGGRTFWGYTF
- | TRBJ2-5 | - | TRBV4-2 | TGTGCCAGCAGCCAACCAGGCCAAGAGACCCAGTACTTC | CASSQPGQETQYF
many | TRBJ1-6 | TRBD1 | TRBV7-9 | TGTGCCAGCAGCCCAGAAACAGGGGGCATAAATTCACCCCTCCACTTT | CASSPETGGINSPLHF
many | TRBJ2-7 | - | TRBV6-2/TRBV6-3 | TGTGCCAGCAGCCCAGGGGGGTTCTGGGAGCAGTACTTC | CASSPGGFWEQYF
- | TRBJ2-5 | - | TRBV11-2 | TGTGCCAGCAGCTCTCTCCAGGGACCGAGGGGGGAGACCCAGTACTTC | CASSSLQGPRGETQYF
many | TRBJ2-7 | TRBD2 | TRBV5-1 | TGCGCCAGCAGCGTCTTAGCGGGGGGCCTGAGCTCCTACGAGCAGTACTTC | CASSVLAGGLSSYEQYF
- | TRBJ2-7 | - | TRBV13 | TGTGCCAGCAGCTTTTGGATGAGCTCCTACGAGCAGTACTTC | CASSFWMSSYEQYF
many | TRBJ2-7 | - | TRBV7-9 | TGTGCCAGCAGCTTATCCACTGTCGGACTCTACGAGCAGTACTTC | CASSLSTVGLYEQYF
few | TRBJ2-2 | - | TRBV5-1 | TGCGCCAGCAGCTTGGCCACGGAGGGGGATAACACCGGGGAGCTGTTTTTT | CASSLATEGDNTGELFF
many | TRBJ1-2 | TRBD1 | TRBV12-3/TRBV12-4 | TGTGCCAGCAGTTTAACCGGGACAGTCCTCTCGTATGGCTACACCTTC | CASSLTGTVLSYGYTF
- | TRBJ1-1 | TRBD1 | TRBV12-3/TRBV12-4 | TGTGCCAGCAGTTTGTCCAGGGGGCCCACGAACACTGAAGCTTTCTTT | CASSLSRGPTNTEAFF
many | TRBJ1-5 | - | TRBV3-1 | TGTGCCAGCAGCGGCAGGGACAATCAGCCCCAGCATTTT | CASSGRDNQPQHF
many | TRBJ1-5 | TRBD1 | TRBV12-3/TRBV12-4 | TGTGCCAGCAGCCCCGGGACAGGGTCACTGGGGCAGCCCCAGCATTTT | CASSPGTGSLGQPQHF
- | TRBJ1-2 | TRBD1 | TRBV24-1 | TGTGCCACCAGTGACTCCTGGTACCTGGACAGGGAAGGGTACACCTTC | CATSDSWYLDREGYTF
few | TRBJ2-1 | TRBD1 | TRBV7-2 | TGTGCCAGCAGCTGGCCGGGACAGACAAACAATGAGCAGTTCTTC | CASSWPGQTNNEQFF
many | TRBJ1-2 | TRBD1 | TRBV12-3/TRBV12-4 | TGTGCCAGCAGTTACGTGAAGGGGGCAGGCGGCTACACCTTC | CASSYVKGAGGYTF
many | TRBJ2-5 | - | TRBV24-1 | TGTGCCACCAGTCAGGGGTACCAAGAGACCCAGTACTTC | CATSQGYQETQYF
- | TRBJ2-3 | TRBD2 | TRBV6-2/TRBV6-3 | TGTGCCAGCAGTTACACATTCTTCCGGACTAGCGGGAAGACAGATACGCAGTATTTT | CASSYTFFRTSGKTDTQYF
many | TRBJ1-1 | - | TRBV11-2 | TGTGCCAGCAGCTTAGTGGATTTGGTGGGGATGAACACTGAAGCTTTCTTT | CASSLVDLVGMNTEAFF
many | TRBJ2-7 | TRBD2 | TRBV20-1 | TGCAGTGCTAGTGTACTAGCGGGAGACGAGCAGTACTTC | CSASVLAGDEQYF
- | TRBJ1-1 | TRBD1 | TRBV19 | TGTGGCAGTAGTATCTCAGGGGGTACGGGTGAAGCTTTCTTT | CGSSISGGTGEAFF
many | TRBJ2-2 | - | TRBV24-1 | TGTGCCACCTCCGACACCGGGGAGCTGTTTTTT | CATSDTGELFF
many | TRBJ2-7 | - | TRBV2 | TGTGCCAGCAGTGAAGATCGGACACCGCTGGGGTACGAGCAGTACTTC | CASSEDRTPLGYEQYF
many | TRBJ1-2 | - | TRBV6-1 | TGTGCCAGCAGGCCCGGGACATCTACCGGCTACACCTTC | CASRPGTSTGYTF
- | TRBJ2-7 | TRBD1 | TRBV6-1 | TGTGCCAGCAGCACCGGGACAGGGGGCGTCTACGAGCAGTACTTC | CASSTGTGGVYEQYF
many | TRBJ1-1 | - | TRBV6-1 | TGTGCCAGCAGTGAATATGGTCGGGGTGAAGCTTTCTTT | CASSEYGRGEAFF
- | TRBJ2-2 | - | TRBV24-1 | TGTGCCACCAGTGATTACTCAGGGGGGACCGGGGAGCTGTTTTTT | CATSDYSGGTGELFF
- | TRBJ1-5 | - | TRBV6-1 | TGTGCCATCAGCAACCGGGGTTATCAGCCCCAGCATTTT | CAISNRGYQPQHF
many | TRBJ1-1 | TRBD1 | TRBV15 | TGTGCCACCAGCAGAGGACAGGGGGCTGAAGCTTTCTTT | CATSRGQGAEAFF
many | TRBJ1-5 | - | TRBV12-3/TRBV12-4 | TGTGCCAGCAGTTTCGGTTCGTCGGCTCAGCCCCAGCATTTT | CASSFGSSAQPQHF
many | TRBJ1-2 | - | TRBV10-3 | TGTGCCATCAGGAACCTGGGGTATGGCTACACCTTC | CAIRNLGYGYTF
few | TRBJ1-1 | TRBD1 | TRBV27 | TGTGCCAGCAGACCGGGACAGTTGAACACTGAAGCTTTCTTT | CASRPGQLNTEAFF
many | TRBJ1-5 | - | TRBV20-1 | TGCAGTGCTAGGATGAACAGGGATCAGCCCCAGCATTTT | CSARMNRDQPQHF
many | TRBJ1-5 | TRBD1 | TRBV4-2 | TGTGCCAGCAGCCAAGATGGTGGACAGGCGGGTCAGCCCCAGCATTTT | CASSQDGGQAGQPQHF
many | TRBJ1-1 | - | TRBV27 | TGTGCCAGCAGTTTAACCCCTCGGCAGGGGAACACTGAAGCTTTCTTT | CASSLTPRQGNTEAFF
once | TRBJ2-5 | - | TRBV12-3/TRBV12-4 | TGTGCCAGCTCCCAGGAGGCGGTGACCCAGTACTTC | CASSQEAVTQYF
- | TRBJ1-1 | - | TRBV6-1 | TGTGCCAGCAGTGCGGGACCCGAGAACACTGAAGCTTTCTTT | CASSAGPENTEAFF